The entry that follows covers one TCR beta chain sequence. The antigen remains unidentified. Donors contributed one heparinised blood draw apiece, averaging about 116 mL. The sample is drawn from a study of beta chain features in type 1 diabetes. Whole-study findings and limits: For patients and controls alike, PCR might favor shorter templates to the same degree. The study found that naive, central memory and Treg TCRB repertoires appeared more similar in patients than in healthy donors. Among all four CD4+ subsets, Type 1 diabetes patients had TCRB CDR3s that were moderately but significantly shorter.

Expressed TCRB transcripts were sequenced because the isolated RNA had all been reverse transcribed beforehand. The read count averaged approximately 3.5 million across naive, central memory and regulatory T cell samples. Method: immunoSEQ multiplex PCR; TCRdb's copy keeps in-frame clones and lacks some. The table records more than 95,000 clones, roughly 28% of them present only once. With V trimmed by 4 bases and J by 3 bases, 2 bases remained unmatched. This CDR3 contains 13 residues. CDR1 is GTSNPN, CDR2 SVGIG, per germline (reference sequence). This clonotype originated in a woman under 30 with type 1 diabetes. The sequenced sample consisted of central memory CD4+ T cells from blood. The genes are TRBV30 and TRBJ1-2; 10 positions agree with TRBD1. CDR3 loop: CAWMTGGHYGYTF. For the CDR3, the DNA is TGTGCCTGGATGACAGGGGGCCACTATGGCTACACCTTC.